This section outlines one T cell receptor beta chain sequence together with its context. Its antigen is currently unknown. This sample was taken from a study of shared clonotypes between healthy human individuals. About the research overall: Aged 18 to 49, the donors were two women and a few men. Findings and limits, study-wide: For naive CD4 cells, roughly 5.5% of clonotypes were shared across a handful of donors. Generally, estimated richness proved larger in naive subsets than it did in memory subsets.

Cells designated naive CD8 were CD45RO-negative and were positively selected for CCR7, with terminally differentiated effector memory CD45RA+ cells excluded. In replicate PCRs of sorted subsets, approximately 190 ng DNA, approximately 28,000 T cell genomes, was used. Some clones are missing from TCRdb's copy, which holds only in-frame ones; the method was immunoSEQ multiplex PCR. This sample has millions of clones, with about 93% found just once. V dropped 4 bases and J dropped 8; count of bases not matched to a gene: 4. In germline, CDR1 is SGDLS, CDR2 YYNGEE. The CDR3 extends over 14 amino acids. Sequenced input: naive CD8+ T cells from PBMCs. This clonotype originated in a man younger than 35 in good health. Some clones in this sample may be carry-over from other donors' samples. The rearrangement joins TRBV9 to TRBJ1-4, with TRBD1 matching 11 bases. Written as DNA, the CDR3 is TGTGCCAGCAGCCGGACAGGGGGCGAAGAAAAACTGTTTTTT. Its translation: CASSRTGGEEKLFF.